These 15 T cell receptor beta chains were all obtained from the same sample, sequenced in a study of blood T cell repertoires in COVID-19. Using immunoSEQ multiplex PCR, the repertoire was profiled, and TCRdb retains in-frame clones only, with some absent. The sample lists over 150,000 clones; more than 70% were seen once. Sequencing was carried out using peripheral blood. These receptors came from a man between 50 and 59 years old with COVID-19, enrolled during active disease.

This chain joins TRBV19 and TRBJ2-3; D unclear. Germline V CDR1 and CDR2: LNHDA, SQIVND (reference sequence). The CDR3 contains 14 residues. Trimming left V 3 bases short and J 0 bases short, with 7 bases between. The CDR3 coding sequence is TGTGCCAGTAGTATCTTCGGTAGCACAGATACGCAGTATTTT. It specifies CASSIFGSTDTQYF.

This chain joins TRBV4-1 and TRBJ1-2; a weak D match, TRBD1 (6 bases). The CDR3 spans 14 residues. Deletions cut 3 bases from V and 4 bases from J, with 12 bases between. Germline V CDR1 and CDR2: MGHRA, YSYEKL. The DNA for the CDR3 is TGCGCCAGCAGCCAGAACAGGGATAGCTATGGCTACACCTTC. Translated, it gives CASSQNRDSYGYTF.

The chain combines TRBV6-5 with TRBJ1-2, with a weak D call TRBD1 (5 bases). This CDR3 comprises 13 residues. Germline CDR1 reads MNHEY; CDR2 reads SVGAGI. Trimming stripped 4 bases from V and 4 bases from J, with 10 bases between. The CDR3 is CASSWAGSYGYTF. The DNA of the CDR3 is TGTGCCAGCAGTTGGGCAGGGTCCTATGGCTACACCTTC.

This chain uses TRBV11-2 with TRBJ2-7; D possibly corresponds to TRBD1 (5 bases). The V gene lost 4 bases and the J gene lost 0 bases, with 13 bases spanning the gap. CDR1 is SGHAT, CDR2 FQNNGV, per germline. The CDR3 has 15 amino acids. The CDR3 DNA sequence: TGTGCCAGCAGCTCCCTTGAAGGGGCCTCCTACGAGCAGTACTTC. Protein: CASSSLEGASYEQYF.

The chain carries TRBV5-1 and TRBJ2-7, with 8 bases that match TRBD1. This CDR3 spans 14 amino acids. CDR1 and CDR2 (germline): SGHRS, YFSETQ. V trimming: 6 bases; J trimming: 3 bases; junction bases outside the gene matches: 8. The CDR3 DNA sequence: TGCGCCAGCAATCTAGGACAGGGACTCTACGAGCAGTACTTC. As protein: CASNLGQGLYEQYF.

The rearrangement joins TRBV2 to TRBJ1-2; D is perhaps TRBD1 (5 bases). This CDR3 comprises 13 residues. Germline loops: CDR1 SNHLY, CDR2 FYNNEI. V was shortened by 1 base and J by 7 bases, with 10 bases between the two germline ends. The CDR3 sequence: CASSEVSGFGYTF. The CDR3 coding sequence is TGTGCCAGCAGTGAAGTTTCAGGGTTTGGCTACACCTTC.

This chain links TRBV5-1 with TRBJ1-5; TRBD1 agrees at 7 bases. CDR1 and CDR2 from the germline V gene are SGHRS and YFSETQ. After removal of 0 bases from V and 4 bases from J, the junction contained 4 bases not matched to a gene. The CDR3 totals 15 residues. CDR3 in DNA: TGCGCCAGCAGCTTGGGTGGGACAGAGAATCAGCCCCAGCATTTT. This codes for CASSLGGTENQPQHF.

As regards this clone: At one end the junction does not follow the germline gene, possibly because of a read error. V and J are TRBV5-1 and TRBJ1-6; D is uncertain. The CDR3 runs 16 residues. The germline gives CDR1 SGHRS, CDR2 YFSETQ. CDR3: CASSPSLRSDNSPLHF. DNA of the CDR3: TGCGCCAGCAGCCCCTCATTGCGCTCCGATAATTCACCCCTCCACTTT.

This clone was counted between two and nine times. CDR3 loop: CASSLIQGGSSEAFF. CDR3 sequence (DNA): TGTGCCAGCAGCCTCATACAGGGTGGAAGCTCTGAAGCTTTCTTT. V usage is TRBV6-5 and J usage is TRBJ1-1; D might be TRBD1 (6 bases). With 6 bases removed from V and 6 bases from J, the gap between germline ends came to 20 bases. Germline V lookup: CDR1 MNHEY, CDR2 SVGAGI. The CDR3 covers 15 residues.

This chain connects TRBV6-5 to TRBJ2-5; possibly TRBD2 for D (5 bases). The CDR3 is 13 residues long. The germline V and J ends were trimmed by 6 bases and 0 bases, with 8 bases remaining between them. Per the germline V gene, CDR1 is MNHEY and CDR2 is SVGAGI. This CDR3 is CASRRADQETQYF. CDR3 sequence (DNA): TGTGCCAGCAGGCGGGCAGACCAAGAGACCCAGTACTTC.

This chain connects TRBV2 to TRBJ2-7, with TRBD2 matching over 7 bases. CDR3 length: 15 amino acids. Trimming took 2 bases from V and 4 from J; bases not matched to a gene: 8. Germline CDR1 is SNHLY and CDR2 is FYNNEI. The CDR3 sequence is CASSEPGLGSYEQYF. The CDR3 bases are TGTGCCAGCAGTGAACCCGGACTAGGATCGTACGAGCAGTACTTC.

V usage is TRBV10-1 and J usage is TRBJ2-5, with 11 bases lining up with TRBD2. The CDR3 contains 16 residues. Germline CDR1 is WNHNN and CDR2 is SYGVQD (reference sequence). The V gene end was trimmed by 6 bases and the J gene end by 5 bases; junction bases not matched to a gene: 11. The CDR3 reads CASRAGLAVGSETQYF. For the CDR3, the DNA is TGCGCCAGCAGAGCGGGACTAGCGGTTGGTAGTGAGACCCAGTACTTC.

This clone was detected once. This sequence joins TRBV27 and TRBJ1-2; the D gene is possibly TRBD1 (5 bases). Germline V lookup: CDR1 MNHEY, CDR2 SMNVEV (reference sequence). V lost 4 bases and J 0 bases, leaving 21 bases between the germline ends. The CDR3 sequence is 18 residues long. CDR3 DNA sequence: TGTGCCAGCAGTTATTTAGTTGGGGGGTTTGGTTCTAACTATGGCTACACCTTC. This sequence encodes CASSYLVGGFGSNYGYTF.

The CDR3 nucleotides are TGTGCCACCAGCCCCCGGGACAGATTCTCCTACGAGCAGTACTTC. Amino acid sequence: CATSPRDRFSYEQYF. V and J are TRBV15 and TRBJ2-7, with 7 bases that match TRBD1. V lost 5 bases to trimming and J lost 0 bases; unmatched junction nucleotides: 7. The CDR3 is made up of 15 amino acids. Germline lookup yields CDR1 LNHNV and CDR2 YYDKDF (reference sequence).

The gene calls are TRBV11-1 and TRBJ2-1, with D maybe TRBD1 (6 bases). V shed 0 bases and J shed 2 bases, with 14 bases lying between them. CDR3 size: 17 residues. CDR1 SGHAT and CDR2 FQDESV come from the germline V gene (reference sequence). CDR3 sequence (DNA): TGTGCCAGCAGCTTAGCGGGACAAAGTACCCCCTACAATGAGCAGTTCTTC. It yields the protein CASSLAGQSTPYNEQFF.